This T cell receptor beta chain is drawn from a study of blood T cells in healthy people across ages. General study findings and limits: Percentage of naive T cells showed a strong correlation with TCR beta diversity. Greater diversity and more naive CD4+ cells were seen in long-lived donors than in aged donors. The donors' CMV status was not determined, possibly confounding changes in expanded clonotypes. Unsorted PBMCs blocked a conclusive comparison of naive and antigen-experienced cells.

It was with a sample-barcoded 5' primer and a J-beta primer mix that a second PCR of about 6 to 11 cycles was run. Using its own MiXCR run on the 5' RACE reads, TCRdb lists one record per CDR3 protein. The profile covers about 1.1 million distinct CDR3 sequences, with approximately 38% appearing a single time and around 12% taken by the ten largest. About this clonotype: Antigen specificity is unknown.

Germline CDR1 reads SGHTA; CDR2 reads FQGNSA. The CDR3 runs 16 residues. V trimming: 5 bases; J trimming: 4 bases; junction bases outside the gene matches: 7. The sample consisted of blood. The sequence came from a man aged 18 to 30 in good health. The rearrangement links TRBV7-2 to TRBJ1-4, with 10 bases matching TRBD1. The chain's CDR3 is CASSETRDRGNEKLFF. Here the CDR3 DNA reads TGTGCCAGCAGCGAAACCAGGGACAGGGGTAATGAAAAACTGTTTTTT. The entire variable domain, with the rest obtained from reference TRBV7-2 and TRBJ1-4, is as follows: GAGVSQSPSNKVTEKGKDVELRCDPISGHTALYWYRQSLGQGLEFLIYFQGNSAPDKSGLPSDRFSAERTGGSVSTLTIQRTQQEDSAVYLCASSETRDRGNEKLFFGSGTQLSVL.